These T cell receptor beta chains were read from a single sample in a study of CD8+CD57+ T cells in acquired aplastic anemia. A single record per CDR3 protein comes from TCRdb applying MiXCR to the reads. The profile shows about 190,000 distinct CDR3 sequences, 64% of them singletons. The sample consisted of sorted CD4+, CD8+, or CD8+CD57+ T cells (not recorded which) from PBMCs. The receptors stem from a human donor with severe aplastic anemia or a healthy control (not recorded which). Each CDR3 is given without its conserved first and last residue. The order of the fields is V gene, D gene, J gene, CDR3 length, CDR3 protein. A D gene is named only where the DNA matches it firmly.

TRBV24-1	.	TRBJ2-1	12	ATSDIIRGNEQF
TRBV6-2/TRBV6-3	.	TRBJ1-1	11	ASSFEPNTEAF
TRBV24-1	TRBD1	TRBJ1-1	15	TTSDFGQGANNTEAF
TRBV11-2	.	TRBJ1-4	9	AERVYEKLF
TRBV19	TRBD2	TRBJ2-3	13	ASRTSGGNTDTQY
TRBV19	.	TRBJ1-2	11	ASSIGGGKGYT
TRBV20-1	.	TRBJ2-7	17	SAREIERFSGAGAYEQY
TRBV11-2	.	TRBJ2-7	16	ASSLSLFPNPTSYEQY
TRBV9	.	TRBJ1-2	13	ASSTPAGLNYGYT
TRBV7-7	TRBD2	TRBJ2-7	13	ASSLAVRGAYEQY
TRBV7-9	TRBD1	TRBJ1-2	12	ASSLGDRDSGYT
TRBV6-5	TRBD2	TRBJ2-7	12	ASSYSRRGYEQY
TRBV5-5	.	TRBJ2-3	14	ASSPAEARLTDTQY
TRBV9	TRBD1	TRBJ2-7	13	ASSGWTGLAYEQY
TRBV2	.	TRBJ1-3	12	ACSEGNSGNTIY
TRBV19	TRBD2	TRBJ2-1	12	ASSISGAYNEQF
TRBV19	TRBD1	TRBJ2-7	14	ASSIGRTGRSYEQY
TRBV7-9	TRBD2	TRBJ2-5	14	ASSSRLAGGAETQY
TRBV20-1	TRBD2	TRBJ2-7	14	SSDSGRVAGSYEQY
TRBV7-6	.	TRBJ1-3	13	ASSSRRAAGNTIY
TRBV10-3	.	TRBJ1-1	12	ASSQDVGNTEAF
TRBV20-1	.	TRBJ1-1	12	SASRRGRNTEAF
TRBV7-2	.	TRBJ1-2	11	ASSGAWEDGYT
TRBV7-2	.	TRBJ1-3	11	ASSLEPGNTIY
TRBV11-2	.	TRBJ2-1	11	ASSLQGGGEQF
TRBV6-1	.	TRBJ2-3	10	ASSQASDTQY
TRBV11-3	.	TRBJ2-1	11	ASSLGSHNEQF
TRBV7-8	TRBD1	TRBJ2-7	16	ASSSVWDRATLTYEQY
TRBV20-1	.	TRBJ1-1	9	SARGQGEAF
TRBV10-3	TRBD1	TRBJ2-7	12	AINSQGATNEQY
TRBV5-1	.	TRBJ2-3	12	ASSLVSGTDTQY
TRBV29-1	.	TRBJ2-1	10	SVEANSNEQF
TRBV14	.	TRBJ1-2	12	ASSLRGGNYGYT
TRBV7-9	.	TRBJ2-5	12	ASSEGKRQETQY
TRBV20-1	.	TRBJ1-5	13	SATESGRDNQPQH
TRBV12-3/TRBV12-4	.	TRBJ1-4	14	ASTPTGGGPNEKLF
TRBV2	.	TRBJ2-5	13	ASFSLSWGRPSQY
TRBV5-6	.	TRBJ2-1	11	ASSLIGGDEQF
TRBV28	.	TRBJ2-1	12	ASSLSLSYNEQF
TRBV5-6	.	TRBJ2-7	10	ASSSSQPEQY
TRBV7-8	.	TRBJ2-5	14	ASSSNPTGWQETQY
TRBV2	TRBD1	TRBJ1-2	13	ASSGYRGEDYGYT
TRBV19	.	TRBJ2-7	13	ASSMVGRYSDEQY
TRBV20-1	.	TRBJ2-5	12	SARDLLASETQY
TRBV20-1	.	TRBJ1-6	13	SARGVEVNNSPLH
TRBV7-3	.	TRBJ2-2	13	ASSLGQPNTGELF
TRBV7-9	.	TRBJ1-1	12	ASSLAATNTEAF
TRBV7-9	TRBD1	TRBJ2-7	12	ASVRGQGRVEQY
TRBV19	.	TRBJ2-7	11	ASSFGRTYEQY
TRBV11-2	TRBD2	TRBJ2-7	16	APRRPGTSFLGPYEQY
TRBV20-1	TRBD1	TRBJ2-2	13	SARSWTGDTGELF
TRBV7-2	.	TRBJ2-5	12	ASSLARLGETQY
TRBV7-9	.	TRBJ1-6	13	ASSSGGWGNSPLH
TRBV7-2	TRBD1	TRBJ2-7	12	ASSRDRWSHEQY
TRBV9	TRBD2	TRBJ2-7	14	AGSVAGRVGIDEQY
TRBV7-9	.	TRBJ2-1	10	ASSLQGVEQF